The 21 T cell receptor beta chains presented below share a single source sample, sequenced in a study of blood T cell repertoires in COVID-19 (TCRdb year 2020). Libraries came from the immunoSEQ multiplex PCR assay. Here the immuneACCESS table is served through TCRdb, limited to in-frame sequences with V and J called. Missing clones are a known gap in these copies; in checked studies unresolved V genes cover under half, and the rest lacks a known reason. Recorded for this sample are about 50,000 clones; around 88% of them occurred a single time. The top ten constitute about 14% of the sample. The source material was peripheral blood. The receptors stem from a human donor in a cohort sampled during active COVID-19.

The chain is built from TRBV6-2 or TRBV6-3 and TRBJ2-7; 11 bases align to TRBD2. The J segment lost 2 bases and the V segment lost 5 bases, leaving 2 bases of the junction unmatched. Germline V CDR1 and CDR2: MNHEY, SVGEGT. The CDR3 is 14 amino acids. The CDR3, as DNA: TGTGCCAGCAGTCTAGCGGGGGGCACCTACGAGCAGTACTTC. Protein product: CASSLAGGTYEQYF.

The chain couples TRBV19 to TRBJ2-7, with D tentatively TRBD1 (6 bases). V gave up 5 bases and J gave up 1 base, with 18 bases separating them. This CDR3 has 16 amino acids. From germline, CDR1 is LNHDA and CDR2 SQIVND (reference sequence). The CDR3 spells CASSPFKPGQSYEQYF. The CDR3 coding sequence is TGTGCCAGTAGTCCGTTTAAACCGGGACAATCCTACGAGCAGTACTTC.

The chain recombines TRBV6-6 with TRBJ1-3; D gene unclear. This CDR3 region has 15 residues. The V end lost 5 bases, the J end lost 0 bases, and 11 bases lay between the germline ends. CDR1 MNHNY and CDR2 SVGAGI come from the germline V gene (reference sequence). CDR3 sequence (DNA): TGTGCCAGCAGTGCGGGTTTTAGCTCTGGAAACACCATATATTTT. The encoded protein is CASSAGFSSGNTIYF.

The chain combines TRBV7-3 with TRBJ1-3; 7 nucleotides agree with TRBD1. Losses at the gene ends were 5 bases for V and 2 bases for J; bases not matched to a gene: 3. Germline-derived CDR1 and CDR2 are SGHTA and FQGTGA. CDR3 length: 14 residues. In DNA, the CDR3 is TGTGCCAGCAGCCAAACAGGGGCTGGAAACACCATATATTTT. It codes for CASSQTGAGNTIYF.

The genes are TRBV6-4 and TRBJ2-3; 7 bases fit TRBD2. The germline V gene has CDR1 MRHNA and CDR2 SNTAGT. CDR3 length: 15 amino acids. V lost 5 bases to trimming and J lost 6 bases; unmatched junction nucleotides: 11. The CDR3 coding sequence is TGTGCCAGCAGTTTTCGGGGGGAAGGATGGGATACGCAGTATTTT. As protein: CASSFRGEGWDTQYF.

The chain combines TRBV29-1 with TRBJ2-7; 9 nucleotides agree with TRBD2. Germline V lookup: CDR1 SQVTM, CDR2 ANQGSEA. The CDR3 length is 14 residues. With 0 bases clipped from V and 6 bases from J, the junction kept 6 bases outside the gene matches. CDR3 bases: TGCAGCGTTGAAGATCTAAGCGGGAGGTCCGAGCAGTACTTC. Translating gives CSVEDLSGRSEQYF.

The J gene is TRBJ1-1, the V gene TRBV30; 7 bases match TRBD1. The ends lost 3 bases at V and 1 base at J; junction bases unmatched: 5. This CDR3 has 14 residues. Germline CDR1 is GTSNPN and CDR2 is SVGIG (reference sequence). CDR3 bases: TGTGCCTGGAGAGTAGGGGGCTGGAACACTGAAGCTTTCTTT. Translated: CAWRVGGWNTEAFF.

This chain links TRBV20-1 with TRBJ1-2, with a tentative D call TRBD1 (6 bases). Germline V lookup: CDR1 DFQATT, CDR2 SNEGSKA (reference sequence). The V end lost 6 bases, the J end lost 8 bases, and 13 bases lay between the germline ends. The CDR3 spans 11 residues. The chain's CDR3 is CSATLRGGYTF. The CDR3 nucleotides read TGCAGTGCAACGCTCAGGGGCGGCTACACCTTC.

The count of this clone is one. The CDR3 nucleotides read TGTGCCAGCAGTGTACTCCGGTCCTTAGCCAAAAACATTCAGTACTTC. It translates to CASSVLRSLAKNIQYF. The chain carries TRBV27 and TRBJ2-4; D ambiguous. Trimming took off 5 bases at V and 0 bases at J, with 14 bases between the two ends. CDR1 is MNHEY and CDR2 is SMNVEV in the germline V gene (reference sequence). The CDR3 is 16 residues long.

The chain uses TRBV6-2 or TRBV6-3 and TRBJ2-3; TRBD2 matches at 7 bases. With 0 bases clipped from V and 2 bases from J, the junction kept 5 bases outside the gene matches. The germline V gene has CDR1 MNHEY and CDR2 SVGEGT. This CDR3 comprises 16 residues. The CDR3 protein is CASSYSFGGTTDTQYF. For the CDR3, the DNA is TGTGCCAGCAGTTACTCGTTCGGGGGGACCACAGATACGCAGTATTTT.

The rearrangement joins TRBV4-2 to TRBJ2-7; maybe TRBD1 (6 bases). V was pared by 5 bases and J by 0 bases, with 11 bases between. This CDR3 contains 14 residues. Germline lookup yields CDR1 LGHNA and CDR2 YNFKEQ. CDR3 amino acids: CASSVRDTSYEQYF. CDR3 sequence (DNA): TGTGCCAGCAGCGTCCGGGACACCTCCTACGAGCAGTACTTC.

The rearrangement uses TRBV19 and TRBJ1-1, with D perhaps matching TRBD1 (6 bases). V was trimmed by 6 bases and J by 4 bases, leaving 12 bases between them. CDR1 is LNHDA and CDR2 is SQIVND in the germline V gene (reference sequence). The CDR3 totals 13 residues. The CDR3 reads CASSAQGTTEAFF. DNA for the CDR3: TGTGCCAGTAGCGCGCAGGGGACCACTGAAGCTTTCTTT.

This clone was counted a single time. The DNA is omitted, as the CDR3 cannot be located on it reliably, and the CDR3 follows TCRdb's listing. This chain links TRBV2 with TRBJ2-3; the D call in the table, TRBD2, was not verified against the DNA. The CDR3 spans 16 residues, counting both ends. Germline V lookup: CDR1 SNHLY, CDR2 FYNNEI. This chain's CDR3 is CASSTSTGSGTDTQYF.

The J gene is TRBJ1-1, the V gene TRBV5-1; perhaps TRBD1 as D (6 bases). Trimming left V 4 bases short and J 1 base short, with 11 bases between. The V gene's germline CDR1 is SGHRS and CDR2 YFSETQ. This CDR3 comprises 14 residues. The CDR3 protein is CASSARGGNTEAFF. In DNA form, the CDR3 reads TGCGCCAGCAGCGCCAGGGGTGGGAACACTGAAGCTTTCTTT.

This rearrangement joins TRBV7-3 to TRBJ1-1; 7 bases map to TRBD1. V dropped 4 bases and J dropped 1; count of bases not matched to a gene: 3. The CDR3 consists of 14 residues. Germline CDR1 is SGHTA and CDR2 is FQGTGA. The CDR3 DNA is TGTGCCAGCAGCTCCCCAGGGGGGAACACTGAAGCTTTCTTT. Translated: CASSSPGGNTEAFF. The full variable domain, in which reference TRBV7-3 and TRBJ1-1 provide the parts outside the CDR3, is GAGVSQTPSNKVTEKGKYVELRCDPISGHTALYWYRQSLGQGPEFLIYFQGTGAADDSGLPNDRFFAVRPEGSVSTLKIQRTERGDSAVYLCASSSPGGNTEAFFGQGTRLTVV.

This clone was seen just once. The chain is built from TRBV12-3 or TRBV12-4 and TRBJ2-7, with D tentatively TRBD1 (6 bases). This CDR3 has 13 amino acids. The V and J ends lost 4 bases and 5 bases respectively, with 12 bases between them. The CDR3 bases are TGTGCCAGCAGTTCCTACAGGGATAACGAGCAGTACTTC. It translates to CASSSYRDNEQYF.

The chain has TRBV7-6 and TRBJ2-7, with 8 bases that match TRBD1. Per germline, CDR1 SGHVS and CDR2 FNYEAQ. V gave up 4 bases and J gave up 5 bases; unmatched junction bases: 1. The CDR3 loop spans 12 amino acids. The CDR3 DNA reads as TGTGCCAGCAGCTGGACAGGGAACGAGCAGTACTTC. It is translated as CASSWTGNEQYF.

This clone was detected only once. The chain uses TRBV6-1 and TRBJ1-3; D is unclear. CDR1 and CDR2 (germline): MNHNS, SASEGT. The CDR3 has 14 residues. V lost 2 bases to trimming and J lost 0 bases, with 5 bases between them. CDR3 bases: TGTGCCAGCAGTGAATCCAGCTCTGGAAACACCATATATTTT. This codes for CASSESSSGNTIYF.

This clone showed up just once. V is TRBV5-1 and J is TRBJ2-1, with a tentative D call TRBD2 (6 bases). There are 14 residues in the CDR3. V lost 4 bases and J lost 5, with 13 bases in between. Germline V lookup: CDR1 SGHRS, CDR2 YFSETQ. Here the CDR3 DNA reads TGCGCCAGCAGCCGTACGGGGGACCACAATGAGCAGTTCTTC. Amino acid sequence: CASSRTGDHNEQFF.

The V and J genes are TRBV5-1 and TRBJ2-7; 11 bases line up with TRBD2. Looked up from germline, CDR1 is SGHRS and CDR2 is YFSETQ. Trimming cost V 4 bases and J 3 bases; bases outside gene matches: 3. The CDR3 is 14 residues long. The CDR3 reads CASSPTSGVYEQYF. CDR3 DNA sequence: TGCGCCAGCAGCCCGACTAGCGGGGTCTACGAGCAGTACTTC.

This sequence joins TRBV10-3 and TRBJ1-5; TRBD1 agrees at 7 bases. The CDR3 extends over 14 amino acids. J was trimmed by 6 bases and V by 2 bases; bases with no gene match: 4. Germline CDR1 and CDR2: ENHRY and SYGVKD. For the CDR3, the DNA is TGTGCCATCAGTGAGGGGACAGCCAGTCAGCCCCAGCATTTT. Its translation is CAISEGTASQPQHF.